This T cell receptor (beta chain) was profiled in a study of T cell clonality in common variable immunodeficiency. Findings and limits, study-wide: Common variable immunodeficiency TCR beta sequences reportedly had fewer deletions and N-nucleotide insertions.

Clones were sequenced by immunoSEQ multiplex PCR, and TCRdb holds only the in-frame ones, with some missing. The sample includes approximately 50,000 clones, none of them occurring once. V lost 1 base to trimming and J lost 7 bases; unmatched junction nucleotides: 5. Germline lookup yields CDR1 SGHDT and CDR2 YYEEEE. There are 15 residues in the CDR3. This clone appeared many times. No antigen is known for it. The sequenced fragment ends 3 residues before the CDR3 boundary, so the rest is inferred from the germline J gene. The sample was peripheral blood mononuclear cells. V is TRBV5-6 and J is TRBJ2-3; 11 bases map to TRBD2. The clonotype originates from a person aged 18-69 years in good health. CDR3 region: CASSLTSGSRNTQYF. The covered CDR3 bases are TGTGCCAGCAGCTTGACTAGCGGGAGCCGAAATACG.